These 5 T cell receptor beta chains came from one sample sequenced in a study of chemoradiotherapy in HPV16-positive cancers. TCRdb's copy holds only in-frame clones and misses some; the assay was immunoSEQ multiplex PCR. Here the sample spans tens of thousands of clones, about nine tenths being singletons. The sequencing used blood, collected from a patient who underwent chemoradiotherapy. These TCRs come from a human donor with HPV-associated anogenital cancer.

The rearrangement joins TRBV27 to TRBJ1-1; D remains ambiguous. V lost 5 bases and J 4 bases, leaving 8 bases between the germline ends. Germline V lookup: CDR1 MNHEY, CDR2 SMNVEV (reference sequence). There are 12 residues in the CDR3. The CDR3 nucleotides read TGTGCCAGCAGTCCCCCTGGCACTGAAGCTTTCTTT. Residues: CASSPPGTEAFF.

The chain couples TRBV4-1 to TRBJ2-7; TRBD1 matches 7 bases. Germline V gives CDR1 MGHRA, CDR2 YSYEKL. The ends lost 3 bases at V and 0 bases at J; junction bases unmatched: 8. This CDR3 has 16 residues. The CDR3 region is CASSHRRGPSSYEQYF. The CDR3 nucleotides read TGCGCCAGCAGCCACCGTAGGGGGCCTAGCTCCTACGAGCAGTACTTC.

The V call is TRBV6-1, the J call TRBJ2-3; maybe TRBD1 (6 bases). The CDR3 covers 16 residues. Germline loops: CDR1 MNHNS, CDR2 SASEGT. Trimming removed 2 bases from V and 0 bases from J, with 12 bases in between. CDR3 region: CASSEPQGYSTDTQYF. In DNA, the CDR3 is TGTGCCAGCAGTGAACCTCAGGGGTATAGCACAGATACGCAGTATTTT.

This clone was counted ten times or more. The chain employs TRBV7-9 and TRBJ1-3; 9 positions agree with TRBD1. The CDR3 length is 16 residues. Trimming removed 4 bases from V and 2 bases from J; junction bases left unmatched: 6. Germline CDR1 and CDR2: SEHNR and FQNEAQ (reference sequence). The CDR3 spells CASSYVTGGAGNTIYF. CDR3 nucleotides: TGTGCCAGCAGCTACGTTACAGGGGGCGCTGGAAACACCATATATTTT.

The J gene is TRBJ1-2, the V gene TRBV6-1; unclear D gene. The ends were cut back, 0 bases at V and 0 bases at J, with 14 bases in the middle. Per the germline V gene, CDR1 is MNHNS and CDR2 is SASEGT. The CDR3 consists of 17 residues. CDR3 coding DNA: TGTGCCAGCAGTGAAGCCGCTGGCTTGATTACTAACTATGGCTACACCTTC. This sequence encodes CASSEAAGLITNYGYTF.